This T cell receptor (beta chain) comes out of a study of blood T cell repertoires in COVID-19. Turning to the study itself: PBMCs, B-cell-depleted T cells, or T cells were the source of the cDNA or gDNA that made up the material.

In the source study's methods: Reference gene primer amplification in the assay estimated nucleated cell counts. TCRdb's copy holds only in-frame clones and misses some; the assay was immunoSEQ multiplex PCR. V, J and clone size are those of that table, while D and trimming were read from the DNA. The sample lists approximately 100,000 clones, approximately 89% occurring once. The CDR3 is 14 residues long. With 4 bases removed from V and 3 bases from J, the gap between germline ends came to 13 bases. CDR1 and CDR2 from the germline V gene are SGHRS and YFSETQ. The chain joins TRBV5-1 to TRBJ1-1; D perhaps matches TRBD1 (6 bases). Sequences were obtained from peripheral blood. This receptor was obtained from a woman older than 75 in a cohort sampled during active COVID-19. CDR3 bases: TGCGCCAGCAGCCAACAGGGAAGGGACACTGAAGCTTTCTTT. Amino acids: CASSQQGRDTEAFF.